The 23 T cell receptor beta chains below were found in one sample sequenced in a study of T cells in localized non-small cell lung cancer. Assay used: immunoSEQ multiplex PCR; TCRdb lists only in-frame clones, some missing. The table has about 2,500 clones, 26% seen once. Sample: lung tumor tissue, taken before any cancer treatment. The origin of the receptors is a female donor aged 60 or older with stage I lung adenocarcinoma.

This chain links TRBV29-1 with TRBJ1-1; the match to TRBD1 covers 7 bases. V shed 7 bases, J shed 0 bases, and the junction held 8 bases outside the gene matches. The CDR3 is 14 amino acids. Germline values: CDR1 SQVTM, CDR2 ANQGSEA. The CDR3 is CSASYRGLNTEAFF. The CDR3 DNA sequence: TGCAGCGCGAGTTACAGGGGACTGAACACTGAAGCTTTCTTT.

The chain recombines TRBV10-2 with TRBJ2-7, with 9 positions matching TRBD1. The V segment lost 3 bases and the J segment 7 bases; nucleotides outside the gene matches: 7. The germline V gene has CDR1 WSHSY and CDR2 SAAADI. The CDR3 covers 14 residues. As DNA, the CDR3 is TGCGCCAGCAGTGAACAGGGGGCACGTGGAGAGCAGTACTTC. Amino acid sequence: CASSEQGARGEQYF.

CDR3 in DNA: TGTGCCAGCAGCCCGGCCAGTGGGAGTATCGAAGCTTTCTTT. It yields the protein CASSPASGSIEAFF. This chain joins TRBV9 and TRBJ1-1; D gene uncertain. Trimming took off 4 bases at V and 8 bases at J, with 18 bases between the two ends. Germline CDR1 and CDR2: SGDLS and YYNGEE. CDR3 length: 14 residues.

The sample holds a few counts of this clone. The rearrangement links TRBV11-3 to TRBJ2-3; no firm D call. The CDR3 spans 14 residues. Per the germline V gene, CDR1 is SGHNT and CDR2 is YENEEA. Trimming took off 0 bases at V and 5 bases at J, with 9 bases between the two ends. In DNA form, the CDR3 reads TGTGCCAGCAGCTTAGATTACGAGCGAGATACGCAGTATTTT. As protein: CASSLDYERDTQYF.

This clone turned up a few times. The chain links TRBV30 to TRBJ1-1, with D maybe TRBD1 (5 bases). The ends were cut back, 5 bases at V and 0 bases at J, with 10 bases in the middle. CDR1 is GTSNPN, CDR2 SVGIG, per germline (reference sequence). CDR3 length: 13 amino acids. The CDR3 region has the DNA TGTGCCTGGGGCTTGGGGGTGAACACTGAAGCTTTCTTT. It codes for CAWGLGVNTEAFF.

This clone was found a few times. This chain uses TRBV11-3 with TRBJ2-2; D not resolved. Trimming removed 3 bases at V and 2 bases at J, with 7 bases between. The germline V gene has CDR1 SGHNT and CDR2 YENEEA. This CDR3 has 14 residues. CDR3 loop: CASSLGFNTGELFF. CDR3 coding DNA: TGTGCCAGCAGCTTGGGATTTAACACCGGGGAGCTGTTTTTT.

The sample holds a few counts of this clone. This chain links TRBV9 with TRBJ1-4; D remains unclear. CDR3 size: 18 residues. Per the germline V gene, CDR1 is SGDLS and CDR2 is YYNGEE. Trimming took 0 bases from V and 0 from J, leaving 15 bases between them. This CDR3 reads CASSVDPSEEATNEKLFF. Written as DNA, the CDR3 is TGTGCCAGCAGCGTAGATCCTTCGGAAGAGGCAACTAATGAAAAACTGTTTTTT.

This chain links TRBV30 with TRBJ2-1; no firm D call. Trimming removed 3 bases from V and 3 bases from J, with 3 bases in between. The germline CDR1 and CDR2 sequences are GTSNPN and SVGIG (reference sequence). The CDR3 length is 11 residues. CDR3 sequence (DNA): TGTGCCTGGAGGGGCTACAATGAGCAGTTCTTC. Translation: CAWRGYNEQFF.

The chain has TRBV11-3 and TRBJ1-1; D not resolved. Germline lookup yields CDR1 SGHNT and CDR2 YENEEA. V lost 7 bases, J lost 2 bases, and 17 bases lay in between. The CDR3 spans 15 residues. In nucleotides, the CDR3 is TGTGCCAGCACCCCCCAAGCGATGGGTAACACTGAAGCTTTCTTT. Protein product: CASTPQAMGNTEAFF.

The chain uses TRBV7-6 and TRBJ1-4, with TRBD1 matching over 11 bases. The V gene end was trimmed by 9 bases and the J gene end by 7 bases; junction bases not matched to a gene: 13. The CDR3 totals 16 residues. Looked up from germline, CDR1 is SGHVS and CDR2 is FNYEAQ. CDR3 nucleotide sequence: TGTGCCAGTGGTACACCCCCGGGACAGGGGGGTGAAAAACTGTTTTTT. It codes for CASGTPPGQGGEKLFF. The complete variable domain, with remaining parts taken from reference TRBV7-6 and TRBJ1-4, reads GAGVSQSPRYKVTKRGQDVALRCDPISGHVSLYWYRQALGQGPEFLTYFNYEAQQDKSGLPNDRFSAERPEGSISTLTIQRTEQRDSAMYRCASGTPPGQGGEKLFFGSGTQLSVL.

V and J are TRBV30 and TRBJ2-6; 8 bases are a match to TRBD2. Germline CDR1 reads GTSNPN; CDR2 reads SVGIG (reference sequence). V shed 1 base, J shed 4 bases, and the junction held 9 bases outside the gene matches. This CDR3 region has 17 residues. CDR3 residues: CAWSGLGLAAGANVLTF. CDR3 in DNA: TGTGCCTGGAGTGGATTAGGACTAGCTGCCGGGGCCAACGTCCTGACTTTC.

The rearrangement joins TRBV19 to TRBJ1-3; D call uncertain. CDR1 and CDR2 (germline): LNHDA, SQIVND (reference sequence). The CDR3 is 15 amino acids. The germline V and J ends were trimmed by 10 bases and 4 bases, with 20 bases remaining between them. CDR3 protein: CATRPGPRVGNTIYF. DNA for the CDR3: TGTGCCACCCGGCCCGGACCGCGCGTGGGAAACACCATATATTTT.

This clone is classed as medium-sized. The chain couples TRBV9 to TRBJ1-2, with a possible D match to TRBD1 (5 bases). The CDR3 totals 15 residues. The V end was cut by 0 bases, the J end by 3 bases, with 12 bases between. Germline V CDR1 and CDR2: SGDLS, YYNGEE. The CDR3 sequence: CASSVGEGLDYGYTF. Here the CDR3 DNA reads TGTGCCAGCAGCGTAGGTGAGGGACTCGACTATGGCTACACCTTC.

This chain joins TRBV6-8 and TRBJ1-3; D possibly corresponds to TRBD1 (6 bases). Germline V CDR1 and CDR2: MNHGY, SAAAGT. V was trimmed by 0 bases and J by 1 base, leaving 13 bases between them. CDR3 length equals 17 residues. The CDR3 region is CASSYSTKQGSGNTIYF. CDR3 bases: TGTGCCAGCAGTTACTCGACAAAACAGGGTTCTGGAAACACCATATATTTT.

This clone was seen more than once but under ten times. CDR3 loop: CASSLTDNLRKEYF. The CDR3, as DNA: TGTGCCAGCAGCTTAACGGACAACCTACGAAAGGAGTACTTC. This chain links TRBV11-3 with TRBJ2-7; D may be TRBD1 (5 bases). The CDR3 sequence is 14 residues long. The V end lost 2 bases, the J end lost 11 bases, and 19 bases lay between the germline ends. The germline V gene encodes CDR1 SGHNT and CDR2 YENEEA.

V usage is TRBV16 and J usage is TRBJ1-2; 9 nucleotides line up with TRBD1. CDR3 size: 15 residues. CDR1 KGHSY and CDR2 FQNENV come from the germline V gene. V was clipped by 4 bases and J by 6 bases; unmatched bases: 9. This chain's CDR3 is CASSLETGGANGYTF. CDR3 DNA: TGTGCCAGCAGCCTCGAAACAGGGGGCGCTAATGGCTACACCTTC.

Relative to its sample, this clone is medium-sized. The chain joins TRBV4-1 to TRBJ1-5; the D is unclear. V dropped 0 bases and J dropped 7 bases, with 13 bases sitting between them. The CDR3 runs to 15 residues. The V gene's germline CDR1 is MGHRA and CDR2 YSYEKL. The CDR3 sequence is CASSQDRFQSQPQHF. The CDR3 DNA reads TGCGCCAGCAGCCAAGATCGGTTCCAGTCACAGCCCCAGCATTTT.

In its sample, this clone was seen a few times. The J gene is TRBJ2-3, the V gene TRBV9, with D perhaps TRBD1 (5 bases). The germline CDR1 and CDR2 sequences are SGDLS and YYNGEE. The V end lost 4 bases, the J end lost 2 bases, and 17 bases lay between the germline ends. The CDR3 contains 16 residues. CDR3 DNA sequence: TGTGCCAGCAGCACCAGTGGGGCAGTTCCCACAGATACGCAGTATTTT. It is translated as CASSTSGAVPTDTQYF. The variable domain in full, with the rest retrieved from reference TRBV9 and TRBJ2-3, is DSGVTQTPKHLITATGQRVTLRCSPRSGDLSVYWYQQSLDQGLQFLIQYYNGEERAKGNILERFSAQQFPDLHSELNLSSLELGDSALYFCASSTSGAVPTDTQYFGPGTRLTVL.

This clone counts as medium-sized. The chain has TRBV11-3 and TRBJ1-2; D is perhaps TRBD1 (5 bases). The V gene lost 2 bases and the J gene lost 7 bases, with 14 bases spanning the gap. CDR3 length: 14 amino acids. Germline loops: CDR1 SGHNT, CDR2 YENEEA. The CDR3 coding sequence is TGTGCCAGCAGCTTAACAGGAGGGGTTTCTGGCTACACCTTC. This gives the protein CASSLTGGVSGYTF.

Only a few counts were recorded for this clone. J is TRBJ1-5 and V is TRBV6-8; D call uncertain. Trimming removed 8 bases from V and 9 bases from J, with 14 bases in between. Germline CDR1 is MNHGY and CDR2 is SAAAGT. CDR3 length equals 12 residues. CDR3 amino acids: CASADLLLPQHF. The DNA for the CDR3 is TGTGCCAGCGCCGACCTCTTACTGCCCCAGCATTTT.

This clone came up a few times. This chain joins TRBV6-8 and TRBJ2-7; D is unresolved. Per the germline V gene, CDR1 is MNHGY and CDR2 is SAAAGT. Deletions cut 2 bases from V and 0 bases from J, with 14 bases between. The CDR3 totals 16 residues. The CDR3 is CASSYVGRASSYEQYF. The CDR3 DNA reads TGTGCCAGCAGTTACGTAGGTCGAGCCAGCTCCTACGAGCAGTACTTC.

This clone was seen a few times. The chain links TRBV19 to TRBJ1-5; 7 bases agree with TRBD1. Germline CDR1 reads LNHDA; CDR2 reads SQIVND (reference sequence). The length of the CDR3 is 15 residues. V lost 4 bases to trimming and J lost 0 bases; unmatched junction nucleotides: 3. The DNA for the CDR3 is TGTGCCAGTAGTACCGGGACAGCTAGCAATCAGCCCCAGCATTTT. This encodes CASSTGTASNQPQHF. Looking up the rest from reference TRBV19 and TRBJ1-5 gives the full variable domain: DGGITQSPKYLFRKEGQNVTLSCEQNLNHDAMYWYRQDPGQGLRLIYYSQIVNDFQKGDIAEGYSVSREKKESFPLTVTSAQKNPTAFYLCASSTGTASNQPQHFGDGTRLSIL.

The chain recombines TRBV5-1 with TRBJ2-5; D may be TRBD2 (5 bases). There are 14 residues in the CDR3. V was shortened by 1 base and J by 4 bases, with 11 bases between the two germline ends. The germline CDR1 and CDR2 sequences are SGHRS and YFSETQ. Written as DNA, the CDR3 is TGCGCCAGCAGCTTGTTAGAGGGCCCAGAGACCCAGTACTTC. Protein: CASSLLEGPETQYF.